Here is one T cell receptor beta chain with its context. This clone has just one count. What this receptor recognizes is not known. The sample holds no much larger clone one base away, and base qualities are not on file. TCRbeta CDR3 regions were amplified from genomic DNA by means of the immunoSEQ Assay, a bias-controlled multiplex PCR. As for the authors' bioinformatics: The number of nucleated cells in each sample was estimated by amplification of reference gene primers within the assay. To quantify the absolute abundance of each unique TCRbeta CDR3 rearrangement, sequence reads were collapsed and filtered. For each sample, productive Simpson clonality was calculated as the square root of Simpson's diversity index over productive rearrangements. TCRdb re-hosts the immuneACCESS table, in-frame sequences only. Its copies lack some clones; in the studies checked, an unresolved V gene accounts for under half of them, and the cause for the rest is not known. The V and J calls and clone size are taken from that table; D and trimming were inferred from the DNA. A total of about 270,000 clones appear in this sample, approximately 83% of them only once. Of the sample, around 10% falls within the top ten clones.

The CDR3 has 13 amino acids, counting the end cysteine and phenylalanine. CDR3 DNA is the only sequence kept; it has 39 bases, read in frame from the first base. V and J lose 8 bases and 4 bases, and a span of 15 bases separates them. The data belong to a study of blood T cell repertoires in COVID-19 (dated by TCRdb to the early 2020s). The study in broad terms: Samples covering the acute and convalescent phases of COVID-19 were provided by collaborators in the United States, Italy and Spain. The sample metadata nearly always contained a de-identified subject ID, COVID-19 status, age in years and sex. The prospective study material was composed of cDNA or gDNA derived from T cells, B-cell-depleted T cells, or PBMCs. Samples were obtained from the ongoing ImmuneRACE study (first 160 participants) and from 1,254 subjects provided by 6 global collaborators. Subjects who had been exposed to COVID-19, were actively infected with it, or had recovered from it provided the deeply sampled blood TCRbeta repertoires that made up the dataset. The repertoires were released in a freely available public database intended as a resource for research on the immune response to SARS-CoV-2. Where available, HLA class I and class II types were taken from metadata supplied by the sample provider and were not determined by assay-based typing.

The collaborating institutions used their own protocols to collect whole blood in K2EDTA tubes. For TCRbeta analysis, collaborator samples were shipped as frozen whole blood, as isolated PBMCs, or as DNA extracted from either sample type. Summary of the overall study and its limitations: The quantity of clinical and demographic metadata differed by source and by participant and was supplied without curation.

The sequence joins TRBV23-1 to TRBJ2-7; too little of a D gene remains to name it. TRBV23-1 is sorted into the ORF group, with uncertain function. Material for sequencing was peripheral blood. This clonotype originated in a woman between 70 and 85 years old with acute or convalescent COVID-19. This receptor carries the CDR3 CASSQMRPYEQYF. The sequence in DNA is TGCGCCAGCTCCCAGATGAGGCCATACGAGCAGTACTTC.